What follows are 10 T cell receptor beta chains derived from one specimen sequenced in a study of blood T cell repertoires in COVID-19. Clones were read by immunoSEQ multiplex PCR, and TCRdb kept only the in-frame ones, dropping some. The sample has about 330,000 clones, 88% seen once. The sequenced sample consisted of PBMCs or T cells enriched from blood (not recorded which). Receptor source: a man aged 30 to 39 who had recovered from COVID-19.

The gene calls are TRBV6-1 and TRBJ2-2, with TRBD1 matching 11 bases. With 4 bases clipped from V and 7 bases from J, the junction kept 8 bases outside the gene matches. In germline, CDR1 is MNHNS, CDR2 SASEGT. CDR3 length: 16 amino acids. The CDR3 here is CASSGRGQGANGELFF. The CDR3 nucleotides are TGTGCCAGCAGTGGTAGAGGACAGGGGGCTAACGGGGAGCTGTTTTTT.

This clone was observed once. This rearrangement joins TRBV5-4 to TRBJ1-2; 8 nucleotides line up with TRBD1. The CDR3 runs to 16 residues. Looked up from germline, CDR1 is SGHNT and CDR2 is YYREEE (reference sequence). V shed 4 bases and J 6 bases; nucleotides not matched to a gene: 14. Written as DNA, the CDR3 is TGTGCCAGCAGCGACGCAACAGGGGGAGGGACTGATGGCTACACCTTC. This translates into CASSDATGGGTDGYTF.

V usage is TRBV28 and J usage is TRBJ1-2; the D is unclear. The CDR3 is made up of 16 amino acids. Trimming pared 7 bases from V and 4 bases from J, leaving 22 bases between. Germline V lookup: CDR1 MDHEN, CDR2 SYDVKM. CDR3 bases: TGTGCCAGCAACATAGGGTGGGCGGGTTTCACCTATGGCTACACCTTC. As protein: CASNIGWAGFTYGYTF.

V gene TRBV6-5 combines with J gene TRBJ2-1; a weak D match, TRBD2 (6 bases). Germline-derived CDR1 and CDR2 are MNHEY and SVGAGI. This CDR3 has 14 amino acids. The germline V and J ends were trimmed by 7 bases and 0 bases, with 10 bases remaining between them. CDR3 sequence reads: CASNGGVSYNEQFF. The CDR3 bases are TGTGCCAGCAATGGAGGGGTCTCCTACAATGAGCAGTTCTTC.

This clone was found once. This rearrangement joins TRBV2 to TRBJ2-2; D unresolved. The CDR3 loop spans 14 amino acids. The V end was cut by 4 bases, the J end by 6 bases, with 12 bases between. Germline values: CDR1 SNHLY, CDR2 FYNNEI. The CDR3 bases are TGTGCCAGCAGTGCCTCAGGTTTCGCCGGGGAGCTGTTTTTT. Protein sequence: CASSASGFAGELFF.

The chain recombines TRBV11-3 with TRBJ2-2; D gene ambiguous. From germline, CDR1 is SGHNT and CDR2 YENEEA. V was shortened by 5 bases and J by 6 bases, with 7 bases between the two germline ends. CDR3 length: 12 residues. CDR3 region: CASSPLSGELFF. In nucleotides, the CDR3 is TGTGCCAGCAGCCCCCTCTCCGGGGAGCTGTTTTTT.

In its sample, this clone was seen once. This chain connects TRBV27 to TRBJ1-2; tentatively, D is TRBD1 (6 bases). CDR3 length: 14 amino acids. Germline values: CDR1 MNHEY, CDR2 SMNVEV (reference sequence). Trimming took off 0 bases at V and 8 bases at J, with 13 bases between the two ends. CDR3: CASSLSGGAQGYTF. Here the CDR3 DNA reads TGTGCCAGCAGTTTATCGGGGGGGGCGCAGGGCTACACCTTC.

The V gene is TRBV11-3, the J gene TRBJ1-3, with TRBD1 identical over 9 bases. There are 16 residues in the CDR3. J gave up 4 bases and V 3 bases, and 7 bases lay outside the gene matches. In germline, CDR1 is SGHNT, CDR2 YENEEA. The CDR3, as DNA: TGTGCCAGCAGCTTCTGGGACAGGGTTCCCGGAAACACCATATATTTT. Translating gives CASSFWDRVPGNTIYF.

This chain uses TRBV2 with TRBJ2-1, with a weak D call TRBD2 (6 bases). CDR3 size: 15 residues. The germline CDR1 and CDR2 sequences are SNHLY and FYNNEI. Trimming took off 10 bases at V and 8 bases at J, with 24 bases between the two ends. The CDR3 DNA reads as TGTGCCACCTCCCTACTAGCATCCGGAGACTATGAGCAGTTCTTC. It codes for CATSLLASGDYEQFF.

The chain has TRBV13 and TRBJ2-7; 8 nucleotides line up with TRBD2. Germline values: CDR1 PRHDT, CDR2 FYEKMQ (reference sequence). The CDR3 contains 14 residues. J lost 2 bases, V lost 4 bases, and 4 bases had no gene match. The CDR3: CASSSGGLAYEQYF. The CDR3 DNA is TGTGCCAGCAGCTCGGGGGGACTAGCCTACGAGCAGTACTTC.